This record concerns one T cell receptor beta chain sequence. Its antigen is unidentified. Generated by immunoSEQ multiplex PCR, the TCRdb table keeps only in-frame clones and is missing some. The profile shows under 85,000 clones, just over 85% of them singletons. CDR1 and CDR2 from the germline V gene are WSHSY and SAAADI. The CDR3 is 14 residues long. V lost 5 bases, J lost 9 bases, and 6 bases stayed unmatched. This entry is derived from a study of OX40 agonist ivuxolimab in advanced cancers. Study details: Of the participants, more than 35% had some prior anti-PD-1, anti-PD-L1 or anti-CTLA-4 therapy, which was allowed.

Points from the study as a whole: At 0.1 to 3.0 mg/kg, CD4+ and CD8+ blood T cells expanded clonally by week 6.

This TCR was sampled from an adult with an advanced solid tumor such as melanoma, head and neck, liver or kidney cancer. V is TRBV10-2 and J is TRBJ2-1; 11 bases are shared with TRBD2. This specimen was CD4+ or CD8+ T cells sorted from blood, taken in a trial of the OX40 agonist ivuxolimab. The CDR3 spells CASSSLAGAGEQFF. The CDR3 DNA is TGCGCCAGCAGTTCACTAGCGGGAGCGGGTGAGCAGTTCTTC.